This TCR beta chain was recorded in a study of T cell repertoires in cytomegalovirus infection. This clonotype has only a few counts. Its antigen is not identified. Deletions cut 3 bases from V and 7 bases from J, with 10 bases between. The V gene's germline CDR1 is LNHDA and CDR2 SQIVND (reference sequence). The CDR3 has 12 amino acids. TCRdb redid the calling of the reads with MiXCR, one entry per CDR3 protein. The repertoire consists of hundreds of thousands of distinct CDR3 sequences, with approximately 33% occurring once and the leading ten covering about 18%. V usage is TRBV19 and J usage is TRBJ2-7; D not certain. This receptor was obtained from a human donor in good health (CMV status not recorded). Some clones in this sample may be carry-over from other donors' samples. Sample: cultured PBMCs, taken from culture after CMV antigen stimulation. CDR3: CASSMGSGEQYF. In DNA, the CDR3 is TGTGCCAGTAGTATGGGATCTGGGGAGCAGTACTTC.